The rows below give T cell receptor beta chains drawn from one sample of a study of T-cell memory formation after mild COVID-19. TCRdb used MiXCR to reprocess the 5' RACE reads, holding one entry per CDR3 protein. Of roughly 250,000 distinct CDR3 sequences in the sample, over 15% were seen once. Material for sequencing was PBMCs or a T cell subset sorted from them (not recorded which). These receptors all come from a man between 18 and 29 years old who had mild COVID-19 (a few samples of this study predate the infection). Cell type and time point are not known. The CDR3 runs from the conserved cysteine through the conserved F or W. D genes are given only for firm matches. Not all rows give a size; the values are once, few, many and, for expanded clones, a class.

DNA | CDR3 | J | V | size | D
TGTGCCGCGGGAAGGGGCCAATCTAGCACAGATACGCAGTATTTT | CAAGRGQSSTDTQYF | TRBJ2-3 | TRBV15 | NA | NA
TGTGCCAGCGGTAGGGACGGCACAGATACGCAGTATTTT | CASGRDGTDTQYF | TRBJ2-3 | TRBV12-3/TRBV12-4 | NA | NA
TGTGCCAGCAGCCAGGGCCAGGGGATTAATTCACCCCTCCACTTT | CASSQGQGINSPLHF | TRBJ1-6 | TRBV14 | few | NA
TGCGCCAGCAGCACGGACAGGGGAAGAGAAAAACTGTTTTTT | CASSTDRGREKLFF | TRBJ1-4 | TRBV5-1 | few | TRBD1
TGTGCCATTCGCGGGACACCGAACACTGAAGCTTTCTTT | CAIRGTPNTEAFF | TRBJ1-1 | TRBV10-3 | many | NA
TGTGCCAGCAGTTATCGCCGGGGGGAGACCCAGTACTTC | CASSYRRGETQYF | TRBJ2-5 | TRBV6-2/TRBV6-3 | many | NA
TGTGCCAGCAGCCCCACGACGATTTTCGACACTGAAGCTTTCTTT | CASSPTTIFDTEAFF | TRBJ1-1 | TRBV7-9 | many | NA
TGCAGTGCCGCCGGACAGGTTTTGAACACCGGGGAGCTGTTTTTT | CSAAGQVLNTGELFF | TRBJ2-2 | TRBV20-1 | few | TRBD1
TGTGCCAGCAGCTTAGACAGGGAACTTGCTTTCTTT | CASSLDRELAFF | TRBJ1-1 | TRBV7-2 | NA | NA
TGTGCTAGCAGCCCCCGCCAAGCGGCCGAAGAGACCCAGTACTTC | CASSPRQAAEETQYF | TRBJ2-5 | TRBV7-7 | NA | NA
TGCAGTGCGCATACCGCAGGGTTCGGTAATTCACCCCTCCACTTT | CSAHTAGFGNSPLHF | TRBJ1-6 | TRBV20-1 | NA | NA
TGTGCCAGCAGCTTAGTTTCCACAGAGAACACTGAAGCTTTCTTT | CASSLVSTENTEAFF | TRBJ1-1 | TRBV7-2 | many | NA
TGCGCCAGCAGCTTTTCGCCCGGGACGGAAAACACCATATATTTT | CASSFSPGTENTIYF | TRBJ1-3 | TRBV5-1 | few | NA
TGTGCCAGTGGATCCGTCAGGGGACGCTCCTACGAGCAGTACTTC | CASGSVRGRSYEQYF | TRBJ2-7 | TRBV11-2 | NA | NA
TGTGCCAGCAGCTTGCCGACCGGGGGGGTAGAGACCCAGTACTTC | CASSLPTGGVETQYF | TRBJ2-5 | TRBV5-4 | NA | TRBD2
TGTGCCAGCAGTCGGGACAGGGAGTTCACAGATACGCAGTATTTT | CASSRDREFTDTQYF | TRBJ2-3 | TRBV12-3/TRBV12-4 | NA | TRBD1
TGCGCCAGCAACCCGATCTCTGGGGCCAACGTCCTGACTTTC | CASNPISGANVLTF | TRBJ2-6 | TRBV5-1 | many | NA
TGCGCCAGCAGCTTCTCCGGGTCGAGCCAAGAGACCCAGTACTTC | CASSFSGSSQETQYF | TRBJ2-5 | TRBV5-1 | few | NA
TGTGCCAGCAGCCCACTTATACCCGCCGGGTCCTATGGCTACACCTTC | CASSPLIPAGSYGYTF | TRBJ1-2 | TRBV11-2 | NA | NA
TGCAGTGCTAGTCAGGGACTCAATTCACCCCTCCACTTT | CSASQGLNSPLHF | TRBJ1-6 | TRBV20-1 | NA | NA
TGTGCCACCAGTGACCCTAGGACAGGGGGCACTGAAGCTTTCTTT | CATSDPRTGGTEAFF | TRBJ1-1 | TRBV24-1 | NA | TRBD1
TGTGCCAGCAGTCCTACCCCCTGGTGGGTCAATGAGCAGTTCTTC | CASSPTPWWVNEQFF | TRBJ2-1 | TRBV27 | NA | NA
TGCGCCAGCAGCTTCACCGGGACTCAAGAGACCCAGTACTTC | CASSFTGTQETQYF | TRBJ2-5 | TRBV5-1 | many | NA
TGCGCCAGCCAGCAGTTACCCGGGCAGGGACAGTATGGCTACACCTTC | CASQQLPGQGQYGYTF | TRBJ1-2 | TRBV5-1 | few | TRBD1
TGTGCCAGCATAGACAGGGGGGGTTCAGAGACCCAGTACTTC | CASIDRGGSETQYF | TRBJ2-5 | TRBV6-1 | few | TRBD1
TGCGCCAGCAGCGTGTGGACTAGCGGGGTGGAGACCCAGTACTTC | CASSVWTSGVETQYF | TRBJ2-5 | TRBV5-1 | NA | TRBD2
TGTGCCATCAGTCCGGCTAGCGGGGAATACCCGAACACCGGGGAGCTGTTTTTT | CAISPASGEYPNTGELFF | TRBJ2-2 | TRBV10-3 | few | TRBD2
TGTGCCAGCAGCTCCCGACCGGGAGCTCACACCGGGGAGCTGTTTTTT | CASSSRPGAHTGELFF | TRBJ2-2 | TRBV7-3 | few | NA
TGCGCCAGCAGCCAAGAGCGAGAGCTCTACTATGGCTACACCTTC | CASSQERELYYGYTF | TRBJ1-2 | TRBV4-3 | many | NA
TGTGCCAGCGCGACCCAAGTCCGCCTTTCACCCCTCCACTTT | CASATQVRLSPLHF | TRBJ1-6 | TRBV6-2/TRBV6-3 | NA | NA
TGCAGTGCGGGAGAGGGGCCCCTTGGCTACACCTTC | CSAGEGPLGYTF | TRBJ1-2 | TRBV20-1 | NA | NA
TGTGCCATCAGGGACCAGGCGGGGGAGACCCAGTACTTC | CAIRDQAGETQYF | TRBJ2-5 | TRBV10-3 | few | NA
TGTGCCAGCAGTACTACAGGGAACACTGAAGCTTTCTTT | CASSTTGNTEAFF | TRBJ1-1 | TRBV12-3/TRBV12-4 | NA | NA
TGTGCCAGCAGTCCTGGGACAGGGAACTATGGCTACACCTTC | CASSPGTGNYGYTF | TRBJ1-2 | TRBV12-3/TRBV12-4 | many | TRBD1
TGTGCCACCAGTCCTAGCTATATGGGGACCCAGTACTTC | CATSPSYMGTQYF | TRBJ2-5 | TRBV24-1 | few | NA
TGTGCCAGTTCGGACGCCTCTGGGGATCAGCCCCAGCATTTT | CASSDASGDQPQHF | TRBJ1-5 | TRBV6-2/TRBV6-3 | NA | NA
TGTGCCACCCGGGAATGGGGCGACACTGAAGCTTTCTTT | CATREWGDTEAFF | TRBJ1-1 | TRBV24-1 | NA | NA
TGCGCCAGCAGCTTGGGCGGACTAGCGGGGGGGTACAATGAGCAGTTCTTC | CASSLGGLAGGYNEQFF | TRBJ2-1 | TRBV5-1 | few | TRBD2
TGTGCCAGCAGAGTCCCGGGGCGAAGGGTCCAGATGAACACTGAAGCTTTCTTT | CASRVPGRRVQMNTEAFF | TRBJ1-1 | TRBV2 | few | NA
TGTGCCAGCAGCCAAGACAGGTCTGGCTACACCTTC | CASSQDRSGYTF | TRBJ1-2 | TRBV3-1 | few | NA
TGCGCCAGCAGCCAAGATCTAAAGGGCGGGGGAGACTACAATGAGCAGTTCTTC | CASSQDLKGGGDYNEQFF | TRBJ2-1 | TRBV4-3 | few | TRBD2
TGTGCCAGCAGTGAGGGACTAGCCACCGGGGAGCTGTTTTTT | CASSEGLATGELFF | TRBJ2-2 | TRBV6-1 | NA | TRBD2